The entry below gives a single TCR beta chain sequence along with its context. Germline V gives CDR1 MNHNY, CDR2 SVGAGI (reference sequence). Trimming shortened V by 6 bases and J by 14 bases, and 19 bases separated the two germline ends. This CDR3 spans 13 amino acids. This specimen belongs to a study of PD-L1 blockade in urothelial cancer. The repertoire was sequenced with immunoSEQ multiplex PCR; TCRdb's copy has only in-frame clones and lacks some. The profile shows tens of thousands of clones, approximately 85% of them singletons. Time point specified: pretreatment peripheral blood. The chain is built from TRBV6-6 and TRBJ1-4; D gene ambiguous. Source: PBMCs, taken around atezolizumab (anti-PD-L1) treatment. The TCR originated in a man aged 60 to 69 with urothelial cancer. The CDR3 sequence is CASSHPSLLTLFF. The DNA for the CDR3 is TGTGCCAGCAGCCACCCGAGCTTACTTACGCTGTTTTTT.